A selection of T cell receptor beta chains follows, all from one sample in a study of blood T cell repertoires in COVID-19. Profiling relied on immunoSEQ multiplex PCR, and the TCRdb table lists in-frame clones only, not all of them. The sample holds 220,000 or so clones, 85% to 90% seen once. Sample: PBMCs or T cells enriched from blood (not recorded which). The receptors come from a woman between 45 and 65 years old with acute COVID-19. Each CDR3 is given with its conserved first and last residue. D genes are given only for firm matches. Expanded clones get a size class; other rows say once, few or many, or leave the size out.

D: NA; size: NA; J: TRBJ1-2; V: TRBV5-5; CDR3: CASSFWRGSYGYTF; DNA: TGTGCCAGCAGCTTTTGGAGGGGTAGCTATGGCTACACCTTC
D: TRBD1; size: NA; J: TRBJ2-7; V: TRBV27; CDR3: CASSETGVRNEQYF; DNA: TGTGCCAGCAGTGAGACAGGGGTTAGGAACGAGCAGTACTTC
D: TRBD2; size: few; J: TRBJ2-1; V: TRBV11-3; CDR3: CASSLVWTSGGSYNEQFF; DNA: TGTGCCAGCAGCTTAGTATGGACTAGCGGAGGCTCCTACAATGAGCAGTTCTTC
D: NA; size: NA; J: TRBJ2-5; V: TRBV11-2; CDR3: CARYPGPRTDQETQYF; DNA: TGTGCCAGATACCCGGGGCCGAGGACAGACCAAGAGACCCAGTACTTC
D: NA; size: NA; J: TRBJ2-7; V: TRBV28; CDR3: CASSTTGPPYEQYF; DNA: TGTGCCAGCAGCACGACAGGTCCTCCCTACGAGCAGTACTTC
D: TRBD1; size: once; J: TRBJ2-7; V: TRBV11-2; CDR3: CASSLKVPGKGANYEQYF; DNA: TGTGCCAGCAGCTTAAAGGTCCCAGGGAAGGGGGCCAACTACGAGCAGTACTTC
D: TRBD2; size: NA; J: TRBJ2-1; V: TRBV9; CDR3: CASSIRTSPTEQFF; DNA: TGTGCCAGCAGCATTAGGACTAGCCCTACTGAGCAGTTCTTC
D: NA; size: NA; J: TRBJ2-5; V: TRBV18; CDR3: CASSPGHQQETQYF; DNA: TGTGCCAGCTCACCTGGGCACCAGCAAGAGACCCAGTACTTC
D: TRBD2; size: NA; J: TRBJ2-7; V: TRBV10-3; CDR3: CAISNPLAGEYEQYF; DNA: TGTGCCATCAGTAACCCCTTAGCGGGAGAATACGAGCAGTACTTC
D: NA; size: NA; J: TRBJ2-5; V: TRBV30; CDR3: CAWSYQETQYF; DNA: TGTGCCTGGAGCTACCAAGAGACCCAGTACTTC
D: TRBD1; size: NA; J: TRBJ1-1; V: TRBV19; CDR3: CASSLEGQMNTEAFF; DNA: TGTGCCAGTAGTCTAGAGGGACAGATGAACACTGAAGCTTTCTTT
D: TRBD1; size: NA; J: TRBJ1-3; V: TRBV11-3; CDR3: CASSPPGQGRNTIYF; DNA: TGTGCCAGCAGCCCGCCGGGACAGGGAAGAAACACCATATATTTT
D: NA; size: NA; J: TRBJ1-2; V: TRBV30; CDR3: CAWSVRLGTYGYTF; DNA: TGTGCCTGGAGTGTACGTCTAGGAACCTATGGCTACACCTTC
D: NA; size: NA; J: TRBJ2-3; V: TRBV3-1/TRBV3-2; CDR3: CASSPTAMGPDTQYF; DNA: TGTGCCAGCAGCCCGACAGCGATGGGCCCAGATACGCAGTATTTT
D: TRBD2; size: NA; J: TRBJ2-7; V: TRBV9; CDR3: CASSGGVGGRANF; DNA: TGTGCCAGCAGCGGTGGGGTCGGCGGGAGGGCGAATTTC
D: NA; size: NA; J: TRBJ2-5; V: TRBV5-3; CDR3: CARSLGLTQETQYF; DNA: TGTGCCAGAAGCTTGGGACTCACACAAGAGACCCAGTACTTC
D: TRBD2; size: NA; J: TRBJ2-7; V: TRBV27; CDR3: CASSFLTSGSYYEQYF; DNA: TGTGCCAGCAGTTTCTTGACTAGCGGGAGCTACTACGAGCAGTACTTC
D: NA; size: NA; J: TRBJ2-7; V: TRBV14; CDR3: CASSQLLGSEQYF; DNA: TGTGCCAGCAGCCAATTATTGGGCTCCGAGCAGTACTTC
D: NA; size: NA; J: TRBJ1-2; V: TRBV5-6; CDR3: CASSTFGQLTYGYTF; DNA: TGTGCCAGCAGCACGTTCGGACAGCTAACCTATGGCTACACCTTC
D: NA; size: NA; J: TRBJ1-5; V: TRBV21-1; CDR3: CASSKNWPGGGGQPQHF; DNA: TGTGCCAGCAGCAAAAATTGGCCAGGGGGAGGCGGTCAGCCCCAGCATTTT
D: TRBD1; size: NA; J: TRBJ1-2; V: TRBV6-5; CDR3: CASSGTVKMGYTF; DNA: TGTGCCAGCAGCGGGACAGTTAAAATGGGCTACACCTTC
D: NA; size: NA; J: TRBJ2-1; V: TRBV27; CDR3: CASSLFSGNEQFF; DNA: TGTGCCAGCAGTTTATTTAGCGGCAATGAGCAGTTCTTC
D: TRBD2; size: NA; J: TRBJ2-7; V: TRBV7-9; CDR3: CASSLGLAGGKQYF; DNA: TGTGCCAGCAGCTTAGGACTAGCGGGGGGGAAGCAGTACTTC
D: NA; size: once; J: TRBJ1-6; V: TRBV7-9; CDR3: CASSLSRNRGYRGSPLHF; DNA: TGTGCCAGCAGCCTTTCTCGAAATAGGGGATATCGGGGGTCACCCCTCCACTTT
D: TRBD2; size: NA; J: TRBJ2-3; V: TRBV4-1; CDR3: CASSQDRPEWREITDTQYF; DNA: TGCGCCAGCAGCCAAGATCGGCCTGAGTGGCGGGAGATCACAGATACGCAGTATTTT
D: NA; size: NA; J: TRBJ1-2; V: TRBV18; CDR3: CASSPVQGRYGYTF; DNA: TGTGCCAGCTCACCGGTACAGGGTCGTTACGGCTACACCTTC
D: NA; size: NA; J: TRBJ2-3; V: TRBV6-5; CDR3: CASSYFDYPQYF; DNA: TGTGCCAGCAGTTACTTCGACTACCCGCAGTATTTT
D: NA; size: NA; J: TRBJ1-3; V: TRBV5-1; CDR3: CASSLSSTERTIYF; DNA: TGCGCCAGCAGCTTGAGTTCGACCGAGAGGACCATATATTTT
D: TRBD1; size: NA; J: TRBJ1-6; V: TRBV7-8; CDR3: CASSRQGGSPLHF; DNA: TGTGCCAGCAGCCGACAGGGAGGTTCACCCCTCCACTTT
D: TRBD1; size: NA; J: TRBJ2-2; V: TRBV7-2; CDR3: CASSLRGGEWKTGELFF; DNA: TGTGCCAGCAGCTTGAGAGGGGGCGAATGGAAAACCGGGGAGCTGTTTTTT
D: NA; size: NA; J: TRBJ1-4; V: TRBV5-1; CDR3: CASSYGPTDEKLFF; DNA: TGCGCCAGCAGCTATGGGCCCACGGATGAAAAACTGTTTTTT
D: NA; size: NA; J: TRBJ2-2; V: TRBV6-5; CDR3: CASTPRSTGELFF; DNA: TGTGCCAGCACCCCCAGATCCACCGGGGAGCTGTTTTTT
D: TRBD2; size: NA; J: TRBJ2-1; V: TRBV2; CDR3: CASSGRGRTYNEQFF; DNA: TGTGCCAGCAGTGGACGCGGGAGGACCTACAATGAGCAGTTCTTC
D: NA; size: NA; J: TRBJ1-1; V: TRBV4-1; CDR3: CASSQAPVNTEAFF; DNA: TGCGCCAGCAGCCAAGCCCCCGTGAACACTGAAGCTTTCTTT
D: NA; size: NA; J: TRBJ1-3; V: TRBV7-2; CDR3: CASSLTQGNTIYF; DNA: TGTGCCAGCAGCTTAACACAGGGCAACACCATATATTTT
D: NA; size: NA; J: TRBJ1-1; V: TRBV7-3; CDR3: CASSSSGVVNTEAFF; DNA: TGTGCCAGCAGCTCCTCAGGTGTAGTGAACACTGAAGCTTTCTTT
D: NA; size: NA; J: TRBJ1-2; V: TRBV12-3/TRBV12-4; CDR3: CASSPDSNYGYTF; DNA: TGTGCCAGCAGTCCCGACAGTAACTATGGCTACACCTTC
D: TRBD2; size: NA; J: TRBJ2-2; V: TRBV27; CDR3: CASSPSGTTTGELFF; DNA: TGTGCCAGCAGCCCTAGCGGAACTACCACCGGGGAGCTGTTTTTT
D: TRBD2; size: NA; J: TRBJ2-3; V: TRBV3-1/TRBV3-2; CDR3: CASSQTTSGEGPQYF; DNA: TGTGCCAGCAGCCAGACTACTAGCGGCGAGGGACCGCAGTATTTT
D: TRBD1; size: NA; J: TRBJ2-7; V: TRBV27; CDR3: CASRRRGTGYEQYF; DNA: TGTGCCAGCAGGCGTAGGGGGACAGGTTACGAGCAGTACTTC
D: NA; size: NA; J: TRBJ2-3; V: TRBV7-2; CDR3: CASSLGLRSQGTQYF; DNA: TGTGCCAGCAGCTTAGGACTTAGGAGTCAAGGCACGCAGTATTTT
D: NA; size: NA; J: TRBJ2-1; V: TRBV27; CDR3: CASSLSTAYNEQFF; DNA: TGTGCCAGCAGTTTATCTACAGCTTACAATGAGCAGTTCTTC
D: NA; size: NA; J: TRBJ2-5; V: TRBV4-1; CDR3: CASSQVMARQETQYF; DNA: TGCGCCAGCAGCCAAGTGATGGCAAGACAAGAGACCCAGTACTTC
D: NA; size: NA; J: TRBJ1-2; V: TRBV14; CDR3: CASSQGNSGEYGYTF; DNA: TGTGCCAGCAGCCAAGGGAACAGCGGGGAATATGGCTACACCTTC
D: NA; size: NA; J: TRBJ2-2; V: TRBV27; CDR3: CASSFSDSSTGELFF; DNA: TGTGCCAGCAGTTTCTCAGACAGCAGTACCGGGGAGCTGTTTTTT
D: TRBD1; size: few; J: TRBJ1-2; V: TRBV12-3/TRBV12-4; CDR3: CASSPDRVKGYTF; DNA: TGTGCCAGCAGTCCCGACAGGGTGAAGGGCTACACCTTC
D: NA; size: NA; J: TRBJ2-4; V: TRBV6-5; CDR3: CASSYSGLAKNIQYF; DNA: TGTGCCAGCAGTTACTCGGGGCTAGCCAAAAACATTCAGTACTTC
D: TRBD2; size: NA; J: TRBJ2-7; V: TRBV15; CDR3: CATSHPGLASYEQYF; DNA: TGTGCCACCAGCCATCCGGGACTAGCGAGCTACGAGCAGTACTTC
D: NA; size: NA; J: TRBJ2-7; V: TRBV28; CDR3: CASREGAYEQYF; DNA: TGTGCCAGCCGCGAGGGGGCCTACGAGCAGTACTTC
D: NA; size: NA; J: TRBJ2-5; V: TRBV4-3; CDR3: CASSQWDRGRLAGGPQETQYF; DNA: TGCGCCAGCAGCCAATGGGACAGGGGGCGGCTAGCGGGAGGCCCTCAAGAGACCCAGTACTTC
D: TRBD1; size: NA; J: TRBJ1-2; V: TRBV6-1; CDR3: CASSERRDSYGYTF; DNA: TGTGCCAGCAGTGAACGGAGGGACAGCTATGGCTACACCTTC
D: TRBD1; size: NA; J: TRBJ1-2; V: TRBV28; CDR3: CASSKGQGGGYTF; DNA: TGTGCCAGCAGCAAGGGACAGGGAGGTGGCTACACCTTC
D: TRBD2; size: NA; J: TRBJ2-7; V: TRBV6-1; CDR3: CASSERSRSGRGEQYF; DNA: TGTGCCAGCAGTGAACGATCCCGAAGCGGGAGGGGCGAGCAGTACTTC